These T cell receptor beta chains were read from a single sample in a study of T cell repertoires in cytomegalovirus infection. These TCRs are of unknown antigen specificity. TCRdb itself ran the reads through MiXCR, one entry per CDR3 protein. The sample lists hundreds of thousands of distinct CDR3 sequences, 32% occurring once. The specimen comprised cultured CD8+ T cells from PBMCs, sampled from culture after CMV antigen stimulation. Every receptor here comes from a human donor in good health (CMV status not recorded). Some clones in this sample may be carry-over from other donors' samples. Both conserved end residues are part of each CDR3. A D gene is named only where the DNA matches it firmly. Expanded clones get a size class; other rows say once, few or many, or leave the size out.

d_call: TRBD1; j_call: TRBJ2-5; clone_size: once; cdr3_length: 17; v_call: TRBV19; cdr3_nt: TGTGCCAGTAGTATCTCCGGACAGGGACCTCATGGGGAGACCCAGTACTTC; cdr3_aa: CASSISGQGPHGETQYF
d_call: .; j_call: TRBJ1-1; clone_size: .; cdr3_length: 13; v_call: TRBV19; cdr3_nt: TGTGCCAGTAGACGGCCATATAACACTGAAGCTTTCTTT; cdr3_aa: CASRRPYNTEAFF
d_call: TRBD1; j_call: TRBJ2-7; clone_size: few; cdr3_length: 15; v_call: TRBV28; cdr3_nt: TGTGCCAGCAGTTTAAGTGGGACAGGGGAATACGAGCAGTACTTC; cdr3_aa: CASSLSGTGEYEQYF
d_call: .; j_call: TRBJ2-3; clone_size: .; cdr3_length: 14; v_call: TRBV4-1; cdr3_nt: TGCGCCAGCAGCCAAGATGACCTACTACTGGCGCAGTATTTT; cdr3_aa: CASSQDDLLLAQYF
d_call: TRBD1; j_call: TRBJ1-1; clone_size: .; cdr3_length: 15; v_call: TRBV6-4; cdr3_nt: TGTGCCAGAAGGGACAGGGGGCCCGATTACACTGAAGCTTTCTTT; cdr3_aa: CARRDRGPDYTEAFF
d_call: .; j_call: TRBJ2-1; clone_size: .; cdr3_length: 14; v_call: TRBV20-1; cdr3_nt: TGCAGTGCTACACCAAGTACGGTCTGGAATGAGCAGTTCTTC; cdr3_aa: CSATPSTVWNEQFF
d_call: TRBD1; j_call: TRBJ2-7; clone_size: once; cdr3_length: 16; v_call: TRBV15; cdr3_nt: TGTGCTACCAGCACCACCTTGGGGACAGGGGCCTACGAGCAGTACTTC; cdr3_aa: CATSTTLGTGAYEQYF
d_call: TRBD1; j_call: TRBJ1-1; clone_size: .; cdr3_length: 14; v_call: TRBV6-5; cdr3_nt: TGTGCCAGCACCTGGAGACAGGGGAACACTGAAGCTTTCTTT; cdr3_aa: CASTWRQGNTEAFF
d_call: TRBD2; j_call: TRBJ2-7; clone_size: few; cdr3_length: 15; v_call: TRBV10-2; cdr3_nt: TGCGCCAGCAGGGAGACTAGCGGTCCTGCCTACGAGCAGTACTTC; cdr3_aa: CASRETSGPAYEQYF
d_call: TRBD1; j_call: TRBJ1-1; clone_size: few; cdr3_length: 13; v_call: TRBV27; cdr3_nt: TGTGCCAGCAGGGACAGGGGAAGCACTGAAGCTTTCTTT; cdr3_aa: CASRDRGSTEAFF
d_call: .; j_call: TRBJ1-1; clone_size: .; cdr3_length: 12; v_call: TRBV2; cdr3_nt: TGTGCCAGCAGTGATTTTGCAATTGAAGCTTTCTTT; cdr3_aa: CASSDFAIEAFF
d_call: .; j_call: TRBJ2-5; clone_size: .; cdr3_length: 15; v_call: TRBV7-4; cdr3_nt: TGTGCCAGCAGCCCCCTGGGACTCCTTGGGGAGACCCAGTACTTC; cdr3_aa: CASSPLGLLGETQYF
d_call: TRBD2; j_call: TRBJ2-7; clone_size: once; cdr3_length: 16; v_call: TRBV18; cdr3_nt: TGTGCCAGCTCACCGGGACAGGGACTAGCGGGGGAGGAGCAGTACTTC; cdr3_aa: CASSPGQGLAGEEQYF
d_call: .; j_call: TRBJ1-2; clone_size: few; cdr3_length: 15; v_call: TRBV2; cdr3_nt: TGTGCCAGCGACACAGGAAGACTTACTAACTATGGCTACACCTTC; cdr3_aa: CASDTGRLTNYGYTF
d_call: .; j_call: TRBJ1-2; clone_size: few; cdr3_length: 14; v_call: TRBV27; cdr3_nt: TGTGCCAGCAGTGTCGGACAGCGCCACTATGGCTACACCTTC; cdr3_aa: CASSVGQRHYGYTF
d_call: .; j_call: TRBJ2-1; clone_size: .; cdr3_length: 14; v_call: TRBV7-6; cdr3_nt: TGTGCCAGCAGCTTAGTACTCGTAGTTGATGAGCAGTTCTTC; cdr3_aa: CASSLVLVVDEQFF
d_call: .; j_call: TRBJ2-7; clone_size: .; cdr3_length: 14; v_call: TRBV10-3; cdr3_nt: TGTGCCATCAGGACAGGATTAGACTCCTACGAGCAGTACTTC; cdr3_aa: CAIRTGLDSYEQYF
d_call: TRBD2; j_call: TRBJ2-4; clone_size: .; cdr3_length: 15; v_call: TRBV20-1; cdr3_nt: TGCAGTGCCGCCGGGGGGGGTGAGAAGAGGGACATTCAGTACTTC; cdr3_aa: CSAAGGGEKRDIQYF
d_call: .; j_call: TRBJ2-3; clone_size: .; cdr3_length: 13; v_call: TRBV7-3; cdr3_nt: TGTGCCAGCAGCCTGATAATGGCAGATACGCAGTATTTT; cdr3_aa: CASSLIMADTQYF
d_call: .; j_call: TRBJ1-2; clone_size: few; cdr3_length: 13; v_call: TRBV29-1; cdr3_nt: TGCAGCGTTGGGGTCGACCCACTCTATGGCTACACCTTC; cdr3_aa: CSVGVDPLYGYTF
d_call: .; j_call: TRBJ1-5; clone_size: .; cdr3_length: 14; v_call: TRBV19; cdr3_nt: TGTGCCAGTAACTTTTTGGCCCGTGGACAGCCCCAGCATTTT; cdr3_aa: CASNFLARGQPQHF
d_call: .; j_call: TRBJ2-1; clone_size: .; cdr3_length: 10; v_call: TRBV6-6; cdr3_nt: TGTGCCACCCTGTACAATGAGCAGTTCTTC; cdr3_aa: CATLYNEQFF
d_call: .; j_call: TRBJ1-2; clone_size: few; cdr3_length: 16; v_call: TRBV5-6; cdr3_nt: TGTGCCAGCAGCCCGAGGTACGGCAGGGAATCCTATGGCTACACCTTC; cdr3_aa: CASSPRYGRESYGYTF
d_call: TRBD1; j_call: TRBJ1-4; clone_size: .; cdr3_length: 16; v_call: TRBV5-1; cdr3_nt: TGCGCCAGCAGCTTGGCCACAGGGGCGTTAGGGGAAAAACTGTTTTTT; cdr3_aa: CASSLATGALGEKLFF
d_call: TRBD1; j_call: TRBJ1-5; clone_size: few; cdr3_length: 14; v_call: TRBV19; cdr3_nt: TGTGCCAACAGTCGAGGGGGCTTCCATCAGCCCCAGCATTTT; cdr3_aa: CANSRGGFHQPQHF
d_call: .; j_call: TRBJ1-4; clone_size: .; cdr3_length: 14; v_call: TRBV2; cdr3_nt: TGTGCCAGTAGTGCCCCGAGGACTAATGAAAAACTGTTTTTT; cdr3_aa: CASSAPRTNEKLFF
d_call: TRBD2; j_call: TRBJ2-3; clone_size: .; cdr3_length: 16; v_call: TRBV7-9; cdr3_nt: TGTGCCAGCAGCCCACCCGAGACTAGCGGGGGTGATACGCAGTATTTT; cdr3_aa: CASSPPETSGGDTQYF
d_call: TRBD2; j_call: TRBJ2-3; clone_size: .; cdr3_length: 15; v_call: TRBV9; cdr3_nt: TGTGCCAGCAGCGTTGGGCTAGCGGCGACAGATACGCAGTATTTT; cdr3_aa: CASSVGLAATDTQYF
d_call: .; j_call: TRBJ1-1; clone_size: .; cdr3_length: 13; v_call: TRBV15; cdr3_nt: TGTGCCACCAACAGCGCAGGGGACACTGAAGCTTTCTTT; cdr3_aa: CATNSAGDTEAFF
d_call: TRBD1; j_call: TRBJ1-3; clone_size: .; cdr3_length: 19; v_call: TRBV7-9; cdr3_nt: TGTGCCAGCAGCTCGTCCCGGGACAGGGTAGGGAGAATTGGAAACACCATATATTTT; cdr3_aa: CASSSSRDRVGRIGNTIYF
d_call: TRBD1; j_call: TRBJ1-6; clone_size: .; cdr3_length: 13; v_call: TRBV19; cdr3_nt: TGTGCCAGTACTGGACAGGGGGGTTCACCCCTCCACTTT; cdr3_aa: CASTGQGGSPLHF
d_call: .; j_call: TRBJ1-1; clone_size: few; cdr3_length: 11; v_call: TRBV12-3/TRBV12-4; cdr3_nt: TGTGCCAGCAACCATAACACTGAAGCTTTCTTT; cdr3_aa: CASNHNTEAFF
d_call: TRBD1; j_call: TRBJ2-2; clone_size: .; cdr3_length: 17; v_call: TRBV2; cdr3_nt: TGTGCCAGCACCTACTCCCGGACAGGGCCGAACACCGGGGAGCTGTTTTTT; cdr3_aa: CASTYSRTGPNTGELFF
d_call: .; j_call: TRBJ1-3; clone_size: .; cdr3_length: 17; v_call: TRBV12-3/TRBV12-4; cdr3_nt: TGTGCCAGCAGTTTTATAACCGGGGCCCATTCTGGAAACACCATATATTTT; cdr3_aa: CASSFITGAHSGNTIYF
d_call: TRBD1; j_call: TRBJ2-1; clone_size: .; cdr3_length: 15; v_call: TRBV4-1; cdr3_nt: TGCGCCAGCAGCCACTTGACAGGGGGAAGGAATGAGCAGTTCTTC; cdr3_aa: CASSHLTGGRNEQFF
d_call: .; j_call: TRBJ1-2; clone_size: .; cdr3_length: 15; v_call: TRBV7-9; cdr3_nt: TGTGCCAGCAGCGACGACTTACGACCTAACTATGGCTACACCTTC; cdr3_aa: CASSDDLRPNYGYTF
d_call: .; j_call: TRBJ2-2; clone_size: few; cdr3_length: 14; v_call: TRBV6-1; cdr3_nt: TGTGCCAGCAGCCCCGCAGTAAGCGGCGGGGAGCTGTTTTTT; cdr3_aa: CASSPAVSGGELFF
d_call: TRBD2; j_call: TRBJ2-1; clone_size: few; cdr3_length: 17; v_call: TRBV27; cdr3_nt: TGTGCCAGCAGTTTAGATCCTAGCGGGGGTAACTACAATGAGCAGTTCTTC; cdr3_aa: CASSLDPSGGNYNEQFF
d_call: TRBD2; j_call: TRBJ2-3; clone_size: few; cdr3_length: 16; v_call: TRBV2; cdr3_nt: TGTGCCACCGGACCGGGGGGAGCGGGGGGCACAGATACGCAGTATTTT; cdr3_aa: CATGPGGAGGTDTQYF
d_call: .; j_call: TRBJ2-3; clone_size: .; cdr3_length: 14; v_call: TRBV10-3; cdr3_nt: TGTGCCATCGGTCAGGGCACTAGCACAGATACGCAGTATTTT; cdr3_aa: CAIGQGTSTDTQYF
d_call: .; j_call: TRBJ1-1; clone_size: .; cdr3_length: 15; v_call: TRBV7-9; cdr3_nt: TGTGCCAGCAGCGTACTACAGGGTTTGAACACTGAAGCTTTCTTT; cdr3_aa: CASSVLQGLNTEAFF
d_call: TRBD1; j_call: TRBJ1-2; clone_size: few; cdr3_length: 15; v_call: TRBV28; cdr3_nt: TGTGCCAGCAGTTCCATGTGGACAGGGGACTATGGCTACACCTTC; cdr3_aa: CASSSMWTGDYGYTF